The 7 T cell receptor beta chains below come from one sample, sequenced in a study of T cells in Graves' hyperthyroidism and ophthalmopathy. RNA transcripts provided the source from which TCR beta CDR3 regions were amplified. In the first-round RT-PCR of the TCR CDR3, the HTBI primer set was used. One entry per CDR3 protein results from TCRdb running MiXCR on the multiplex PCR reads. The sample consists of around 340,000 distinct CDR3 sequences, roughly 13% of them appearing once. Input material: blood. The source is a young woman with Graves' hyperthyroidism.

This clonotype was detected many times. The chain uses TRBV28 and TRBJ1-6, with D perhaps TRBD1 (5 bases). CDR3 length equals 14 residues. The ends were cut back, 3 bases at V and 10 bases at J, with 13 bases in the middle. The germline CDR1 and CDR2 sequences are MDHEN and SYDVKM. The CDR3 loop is CASSFGGVGSPLHF. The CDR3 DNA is TGTGCCAGCAGTTTTGGGGGGGTTGGATCACCCCTCCACTTT.

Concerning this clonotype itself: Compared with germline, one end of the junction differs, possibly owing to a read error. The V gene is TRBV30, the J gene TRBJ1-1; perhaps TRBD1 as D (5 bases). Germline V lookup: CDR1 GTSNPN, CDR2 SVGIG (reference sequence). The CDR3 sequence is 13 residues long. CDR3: CGWGTIMNTEAFF. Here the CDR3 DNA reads TGCGGGTGGGGGACTATCATGAACACTGAAGCTTTCTTT.

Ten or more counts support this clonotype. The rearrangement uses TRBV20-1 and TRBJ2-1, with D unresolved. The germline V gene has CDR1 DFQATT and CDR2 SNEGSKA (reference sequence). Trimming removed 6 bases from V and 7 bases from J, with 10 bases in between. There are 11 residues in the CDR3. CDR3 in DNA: TGCAGTGCCGCTAAGGAAAATGAGCAGTTCTTC. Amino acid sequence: CSAAKENEQFF.

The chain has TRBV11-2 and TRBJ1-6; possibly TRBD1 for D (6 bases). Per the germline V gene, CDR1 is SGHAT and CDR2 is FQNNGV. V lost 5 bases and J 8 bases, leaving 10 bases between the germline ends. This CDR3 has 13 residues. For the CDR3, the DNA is TGTGCCAGCAGCCTAAAGGGGGATTCACCCCTCCACTTT. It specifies CASSLKGDSPLHF.

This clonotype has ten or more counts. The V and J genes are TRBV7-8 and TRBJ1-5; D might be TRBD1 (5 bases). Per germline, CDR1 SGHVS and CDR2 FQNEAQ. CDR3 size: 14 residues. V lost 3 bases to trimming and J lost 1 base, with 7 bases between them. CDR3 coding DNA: TGTGCCAGCAGCTTGGGGCGCAGCAATCAGCCCCAGCATTTT. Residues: CASSLGRSNQPQHF. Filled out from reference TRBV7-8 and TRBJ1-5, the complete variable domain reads GAGVSQSPRYKVAKRGQDVALRCDPISGHVSLFWYQQALGQGPEFLTYFQNEAQLDKSGLPSDRFFAERPEGSVSTLKIQRTQQEDSAVYLCASSLGRSNQPQHFGDGTRLSIL.

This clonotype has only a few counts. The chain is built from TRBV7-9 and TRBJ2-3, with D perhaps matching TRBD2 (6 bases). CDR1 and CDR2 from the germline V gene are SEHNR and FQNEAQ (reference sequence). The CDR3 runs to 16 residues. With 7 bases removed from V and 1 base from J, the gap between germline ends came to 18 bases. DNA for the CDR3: TGTGCCAGCAACAAGAGCGGAGGGCCTCGCACAGATACGCAGTATTTT. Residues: CASNKSGGPRTDTQYF.

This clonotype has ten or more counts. The CDR3 loop reads CASNHEHSNQPQHF. The CDR3 DNA is TGTGCCAGCAACCATGAACATAGCAATCAGCCCCAGCATTTT. This chain uses TRBV2 with TRBJ1-5; no clear D gene. The CDR3 totals 14 residues. CDR1 and CDR2 from the germline V gene are SNHLY and FYNNEI. V lost 7 bases, J lost 0 bases, and 10 bases lay in between.